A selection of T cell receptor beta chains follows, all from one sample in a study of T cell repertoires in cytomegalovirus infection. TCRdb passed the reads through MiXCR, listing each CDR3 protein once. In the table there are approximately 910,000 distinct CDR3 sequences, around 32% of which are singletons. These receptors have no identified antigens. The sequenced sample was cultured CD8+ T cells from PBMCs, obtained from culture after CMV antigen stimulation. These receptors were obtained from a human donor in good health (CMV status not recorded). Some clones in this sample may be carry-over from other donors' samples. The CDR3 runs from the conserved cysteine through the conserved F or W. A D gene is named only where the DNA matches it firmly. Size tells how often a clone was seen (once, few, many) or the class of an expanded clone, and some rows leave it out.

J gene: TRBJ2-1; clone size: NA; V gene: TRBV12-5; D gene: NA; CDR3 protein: CASWDLSGEQFF; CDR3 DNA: TGTGCTAGCTGGGACCTCTCGGGTGAGCAGTTCTTC
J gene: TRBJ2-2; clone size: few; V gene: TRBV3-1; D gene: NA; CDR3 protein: CASSHDLGNTGELFF; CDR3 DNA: TGTGCCAGCAGCCACGATCTAGGGAACACCGGGGAGCTGTTTTTT
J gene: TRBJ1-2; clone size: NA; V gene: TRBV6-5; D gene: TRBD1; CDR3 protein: CASSSLVIGGADRYGYTF; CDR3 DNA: TGTGCCAGCAGCTCCCTGGTGATAGGGGGCGCCGACCGCTATGGCTACACCTTC
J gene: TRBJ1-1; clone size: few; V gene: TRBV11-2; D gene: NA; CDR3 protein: CASSLVPADTEAFF; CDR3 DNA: TGTGCCAGCAGCTTAGTGCCGGCCGACACTGAAGCTTTCTTT
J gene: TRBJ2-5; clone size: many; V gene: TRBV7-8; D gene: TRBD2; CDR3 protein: CASSLDLAGEAKTQYF; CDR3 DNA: TGTGCCAGCAGTTTAGATCTAGCGGGGGAGGCAAAGACCCAGTACTTC
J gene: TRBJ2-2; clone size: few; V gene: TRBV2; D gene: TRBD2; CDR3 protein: CAIAGTSGTGELFF; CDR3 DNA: TGTGCCATCGCCGGGACTAGCGGCACCGGGGAGCTGTTTTTT
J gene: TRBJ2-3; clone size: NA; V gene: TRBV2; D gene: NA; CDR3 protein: CASRPPTVGTDTQYF; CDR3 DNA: TGTGCCAGCAGGCCTCCGACAGTTGGCACAGATACGCAGTATTTT
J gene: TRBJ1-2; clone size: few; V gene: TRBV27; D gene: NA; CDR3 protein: CASRNPPGAGYTF; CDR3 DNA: TGTGCCAGCAGGAACCCCCCGGGAGCAGGCTACACCTTC
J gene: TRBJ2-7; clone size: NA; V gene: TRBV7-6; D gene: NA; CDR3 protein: CASSLTDSPWEQYF; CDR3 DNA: TGTGCCAGCAGCTTAACAGACAGTCCATGGGAGCAGTACTTC
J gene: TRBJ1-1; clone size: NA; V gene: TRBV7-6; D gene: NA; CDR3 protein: CASSEDPGDTEAFF; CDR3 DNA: TGTGCCAGCAGCGAAGACCCAGGGGACACTGAAGCTTTCTTT
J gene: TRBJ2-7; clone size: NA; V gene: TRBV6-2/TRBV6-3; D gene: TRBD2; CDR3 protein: CASNTGGLDEQYF; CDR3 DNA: TGTGCCAGCAACACGGGGGGGCTCGACGAGCAGTACTTC
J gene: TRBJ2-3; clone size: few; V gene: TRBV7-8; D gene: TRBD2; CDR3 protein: CASSAFIGGGGGDTQYF; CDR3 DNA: TGTGCCAGCAGCGCCTTCATCGGCGGCGGGGGTGGAGATACGCAGTATTTT
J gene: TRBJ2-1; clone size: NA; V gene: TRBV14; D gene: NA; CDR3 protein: CASSQDEWGRYNEQFF; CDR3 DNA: TGTGCCAGCAGCCAAGATGAGTGGGGGCGGTACAATGAGCAGTTCTTC
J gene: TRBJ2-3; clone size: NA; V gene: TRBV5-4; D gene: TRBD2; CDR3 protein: CASTPSGGPDTQYF; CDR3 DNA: TGTGCCAGCACCCCCTCGGGGGGACCAGATACGCAGTATTTT
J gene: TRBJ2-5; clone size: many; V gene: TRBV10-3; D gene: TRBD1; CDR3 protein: CAISQGQGGQETQYF; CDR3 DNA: TGTGCCATCAGTCAGGGACAGGGGGGACAAGAGACCCAGTACTTC
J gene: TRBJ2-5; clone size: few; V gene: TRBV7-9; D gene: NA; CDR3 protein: CASSLEDPRTQYF; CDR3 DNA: TGTGCCAGCAGCTTAGAGGATCCCCGGACCCAGTACTTC
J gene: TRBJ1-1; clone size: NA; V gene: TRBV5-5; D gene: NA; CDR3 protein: CASSLAVLTAEAFF; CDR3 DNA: TGTGCCAGCAGCTTGGCAGTACTCACGGCTGAAGCTTTCTTT
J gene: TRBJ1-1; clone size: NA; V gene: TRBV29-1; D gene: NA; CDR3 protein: CSVGTPVTEAFF; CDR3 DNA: TGCAGCGTTGGGACACCAGTCACTGAAGCTTTCTTT
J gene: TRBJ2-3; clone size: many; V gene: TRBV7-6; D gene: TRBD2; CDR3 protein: CASSLELAGAADTQYF; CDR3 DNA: TGTGCCAGCAGCTTAGAGCTAGCGGGGGCGGCAGATACGCAGTATTTT
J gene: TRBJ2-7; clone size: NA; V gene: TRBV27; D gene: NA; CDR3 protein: CASSFGGATYEQYF; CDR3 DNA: TGTGCCAGCAGTTTTGGCGGGGCCACCTACGAGCAGTACTTC
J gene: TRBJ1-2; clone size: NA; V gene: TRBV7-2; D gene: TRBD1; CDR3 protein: CASSSDLDRAPGYTF; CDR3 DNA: TGTGCCAGCAGCTCAGACCTAGACAGGGCGCCTGGCTACACCTTC
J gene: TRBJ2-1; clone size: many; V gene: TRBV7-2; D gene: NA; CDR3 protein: CASTLDSPYNEQFF; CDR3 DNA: TGTGCCAGCACCCTGGACAGCCCCTACAATGAGCAGTTCTTC
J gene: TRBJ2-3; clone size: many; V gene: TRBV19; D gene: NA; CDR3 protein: CASSITSGSTDTQYF; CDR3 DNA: TGTGCCAGTAGTATAACGTCGGGGAGCACAGATACGCAGTATTTT
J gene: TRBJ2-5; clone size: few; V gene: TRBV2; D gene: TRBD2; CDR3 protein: CASSDPGGGAAETQYF; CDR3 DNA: TGTGCCAGCAGTGATCCGGGCGGGGGAGCGGCGGAGACCCAGTACTTC
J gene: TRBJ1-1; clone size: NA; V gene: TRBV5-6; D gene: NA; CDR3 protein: CASSPGWGGVNTEAFF; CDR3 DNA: TGTGCCAGCAGCCCCGGTTGGGGGGGAGTGAACACTGAAGCTTTCTTT
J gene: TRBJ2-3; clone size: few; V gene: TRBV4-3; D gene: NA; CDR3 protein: CASSQWETSTDTQYF; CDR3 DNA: TGCGCCAGCAGCCAGTGGGAGACTAGCACAGATACGCAGTATTTT
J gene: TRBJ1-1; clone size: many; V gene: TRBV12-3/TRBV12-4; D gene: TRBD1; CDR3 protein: CASSFGVPTTGEVSVGINTEAFF; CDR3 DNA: TGTGCCAGCAGTTTTGGGGTTCCCACGACAGGGGAAGTGTCGGTAGGGATAAACACTGAAGCTTTCTTT
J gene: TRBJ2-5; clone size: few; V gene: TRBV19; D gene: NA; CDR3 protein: CASSIGQLQETQYF; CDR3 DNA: TGTGCCAGTAGTATAGGGCAGCTTCAAGAGACCCAGTACTTC
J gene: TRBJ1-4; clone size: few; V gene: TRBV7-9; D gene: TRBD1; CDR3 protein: CASSLNRGVIREKLFF; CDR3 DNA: TGTGCCAGCAGCTTAAACAGGGGGGTGATTCGAGAAAAACTGTTTTTT
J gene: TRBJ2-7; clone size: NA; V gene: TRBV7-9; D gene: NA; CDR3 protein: CASSPRTFSYEQYF; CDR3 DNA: TGTGCCAGCAGCCCACGGACATTCTCCTACGAGCAGTACTTC
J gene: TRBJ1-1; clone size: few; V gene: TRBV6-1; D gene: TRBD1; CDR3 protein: CASSLLGTGAGSF; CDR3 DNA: TGTGCCAGCAGTCTGCTCGGGACAGGGGCTGGATCCTTT
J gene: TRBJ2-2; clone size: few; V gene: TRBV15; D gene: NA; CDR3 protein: CATSRVTAWTGELFF; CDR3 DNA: TGTGCCACCAGCAGAGTGACTGCCTGGACCGGGGAGCTGTTTTTT
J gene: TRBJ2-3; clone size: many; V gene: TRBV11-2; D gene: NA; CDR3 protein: CASSQEGTMGLGTTDTQYF; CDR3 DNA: TGTGCCAGCAGCCAGGAAGGGACGATGGGGCTAGGAACGACAGATACGCAGTATTTT
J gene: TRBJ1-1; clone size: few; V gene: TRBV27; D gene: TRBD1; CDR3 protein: CASSYQGAWDTEAFF; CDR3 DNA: TGTGCCAGCAGTTACCAGGGGGCTTGGGACACTGAAGCTTTCTTT
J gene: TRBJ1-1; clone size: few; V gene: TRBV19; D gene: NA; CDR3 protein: CAIQVGTNTEAFF; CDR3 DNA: TGTGCCATCCAAGTCGGGACGAACACTGAAGCTTTCTTT
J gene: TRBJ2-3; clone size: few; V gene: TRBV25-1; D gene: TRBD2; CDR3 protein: CASSDPASSGVGDTQYF; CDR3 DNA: TGTGCCAGCAGCGACCCCGCCTCTAGCGGGGTAGGAGATACGCAGTATTTT
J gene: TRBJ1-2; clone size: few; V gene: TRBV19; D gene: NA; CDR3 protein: CASSIGIAGYTF; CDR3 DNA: TGTGCCAGTAGTATTGGGATTGCTGGCTACACCTTC
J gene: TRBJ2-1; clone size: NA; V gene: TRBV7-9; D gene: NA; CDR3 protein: CAGRDGYYNEQFF; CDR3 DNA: TGTGCCGGACGGGACGGATACTACAATGAGCAGTTCTTC
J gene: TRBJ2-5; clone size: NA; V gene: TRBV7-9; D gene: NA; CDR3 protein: CASRKESGEKTQYF; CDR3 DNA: TGTGCCAGCCGAAAGGAGTCCGGGGAGAAGACCCAGTACTTC
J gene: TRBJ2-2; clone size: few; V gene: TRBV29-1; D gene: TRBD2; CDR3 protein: CSVPGGTGELFF; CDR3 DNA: TGCAGCGTTCCGGGGGGCACCGGGGAGCTGTTTTTT
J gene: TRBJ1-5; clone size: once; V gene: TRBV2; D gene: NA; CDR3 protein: CASSERLRSNQPQHF; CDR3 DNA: TGTGCCAGCAGTGAACGGCTGAGGAGCAATCAGCCCCAGCATTTT
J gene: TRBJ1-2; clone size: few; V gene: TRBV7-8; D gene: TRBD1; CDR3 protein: CASSPIHLRDRGGGYTF; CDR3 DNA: TGTGCCAGCAGCCCAATACACCTCCGGGACAGGGGAGGCGGCTACACCTTC
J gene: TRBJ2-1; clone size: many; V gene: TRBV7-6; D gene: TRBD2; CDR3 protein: CASSLAGAGGFNEQFF; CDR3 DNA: TGTGCCAGCAGCTTAGCAGGAGCGGGGGGCTTCAATGAGCAGTTCTTC
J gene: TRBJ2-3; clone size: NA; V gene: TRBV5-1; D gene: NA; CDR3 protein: CASSWTEDGTDTQYF; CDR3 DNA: TGCGCCAGCAGTTGGACGGAGGACGGCACAGATACGCAGTATTTT
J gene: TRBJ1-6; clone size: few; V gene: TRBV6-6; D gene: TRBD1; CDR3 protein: CASNPRGSNSPLHF; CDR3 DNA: TGTGCCAGCAACCCCAGGGGGTCGAATTCACCCCTCCACTTT
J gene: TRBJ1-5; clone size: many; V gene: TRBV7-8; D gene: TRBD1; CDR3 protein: CASSFDRGNQPQHF; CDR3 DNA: TGTGCCAGCAGCTTCGACAGGGGCAATCAGCCCCAGCATTTT
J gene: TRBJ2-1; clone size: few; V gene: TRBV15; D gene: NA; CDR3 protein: CATSRDSSRRRGLDEQFF; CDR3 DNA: TGTGCCACCAGCAGAGATAGCTCCCGTAGGCGAGGGTTAGATGAGCAGTTCTTC
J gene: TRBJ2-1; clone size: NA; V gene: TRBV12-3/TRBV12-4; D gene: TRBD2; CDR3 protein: CASSPTSGVINEQFF; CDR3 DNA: TGTGCCAGCAGCCCAACTAGCGGGGTTATCAATGAGCAGTTCTTC
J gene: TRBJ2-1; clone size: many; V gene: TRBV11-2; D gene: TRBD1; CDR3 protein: CASRTGTSFYNEQFF; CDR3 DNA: TGTGCCAGCAGGACAGGGACGAGTTTTTACAATGAGCAGTTCTTC
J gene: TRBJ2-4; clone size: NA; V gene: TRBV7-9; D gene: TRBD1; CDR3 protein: CASSLAGMDRVEVNIQYF; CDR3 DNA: TGTGCCAGCAGCTTAGCCGGGATGGACAGGGTCGAGGTAAACATTCAGTACTTC
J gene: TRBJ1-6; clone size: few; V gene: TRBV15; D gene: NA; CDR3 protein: CATSRGTQKNSPLHF; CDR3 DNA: TGTGCCACCAGCAGAGGTACGCAGAAAAATTCACCCCTCCACTTT
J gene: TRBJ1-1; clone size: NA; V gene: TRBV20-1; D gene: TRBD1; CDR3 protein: CSTRTKQGGMNTEAFF; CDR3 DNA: TGCAGTACTAGAACCAAACAGGGGGGGATGAACACTGAAGCTTTCTTT
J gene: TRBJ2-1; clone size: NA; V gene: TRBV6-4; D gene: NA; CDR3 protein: CASSVTDSYNEQFF; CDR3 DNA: TGTGCCAGCAGTGTTACAGATTCCTACAATGAGCAGTTCTTC
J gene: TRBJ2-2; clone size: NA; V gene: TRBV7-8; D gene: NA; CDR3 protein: CASPLSRDRNTGELFF; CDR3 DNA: TGTGCCAGCCCCTTGAGCAGGGATAGGAACACCGGGGAGCTGTTTTTT
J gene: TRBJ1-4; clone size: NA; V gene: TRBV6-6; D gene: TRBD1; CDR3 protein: CASSYLGTANEKLFF; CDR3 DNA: TGTGCCAGCAGTTACCTCGGGACAGCAAATGAAAAACTGTTTTTT
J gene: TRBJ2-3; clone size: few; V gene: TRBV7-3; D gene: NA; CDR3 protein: CAAPSPECQTVNGAVSTQYF; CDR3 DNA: TGTGCCGCCCCCTCCCCCGAATGCCAGACGGTGAACGGGGCTGTGAGTACGCAGTATTTT
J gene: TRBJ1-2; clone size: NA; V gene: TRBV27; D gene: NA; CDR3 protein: CASTSGGRGYTF; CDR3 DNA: TGTGCCAGCACCTCCGGGGGAAGGGGCTACACCTTC